This T cell receptor (beta chain) comes out of a study of cytomegalovirus exposure and HLA in healthy donors. Study results and caveats: The productive fraction for most TCR beta V segments was about 87% or about 30% in an earlier analysis. Exclusion as indistinguishable affected some V segments, including TRBV6-2 and TRBV6-3. TCR beta V- and J-gene trimming, according to a later analysis, was linked to a missense DCLRE1C variant.

PCR primers comprised 60 Vbeta and 13 Jbeta primers. Produced via immunoSEQ multiplex PCR; TCRdb's table is partial and in-frame only. This sample yields about 130,000 clones, of which 75% to 90% are seen a single time; 6.7% belongs to the top ten. Of note for this clone: Its antigen is not known.

The V end lost 1 base, the J end lost 1 base, and 7 bases lay between the germline ends. The CDR3 sequence is 14 residues long. The germline V gene has CDR1 LNHDA and CDR2 SQIVND (reference sequence). V gene TRBV19 combines with J gene TRBJ1-1; D uncertain. Sequencing was carried out using PBMCs. The receptor comes from a woman in her twenties or thirties in good health and CMV-seropositive. CDR3 sequence reads: CASSIVAGNTEAFF. In nucleotides, the CDR3 is TGTGCCAGTAGTATAGTCGCGGGGAACACTGAAGCTTTCTTT. The whole variable domain, filled in from reference TRBV19 and TRBJ1-1, reads DGGITQSPKYLFRKEGQNVTLSCEQNLNHDAMYWYRQDPGQGLRLIYYSQIVNDFQKGDIAEGYSVSREKKESFPLTVTSAQKNPTAFYLCASSIVAGNTEAFFGQGTRLTVV.